The sequence of this T cell receptor beta chain was determined in a study of cytomegalovirus exposure and HLA in healthy donors (dated by TCRdb to about 2017). Regarding the study in general: An earlier analysis of about 530 of the donors reported 276 Gb of sequence data and approximately 120 million unique TCR beta sequences obtained from about 170 million T cells. The aim of the study was to test whether cataloging public T cell receptors could identify signatures of past pathogen exposure. The study combined high-throughput TCR immunosequencing, statistical association of individual TCRs with disease status, and machine learning to predict cytomegalovirus infection status. A later analysis re-examined previously published TCR beta repertoires from 600 to 700 donors and added high-resolution HLA genotyping to investigate patterns of TCR occurrence. Among the roughly 430 genotyped donors, approximately 76% belonged to the genetic ancestry cluster associated with self-reported Caucasian donors. Among some 400 genotyped donors of the cohort, an average of around 240,000 unique TCR beta nucleotide sequences were sequenced per donor, roughly 20% of them non-productive. The number of typed donors differed by locus: 629-630 for A, B, C, DRB1 and DQB1; approximately 520 for DQA1; approximately 600 for DPA1; and 400 to 480 for DPB1. The later analysis used no new phenotypic data to find candidate immune exposures, relying instead on TCR beta sequences and their occurrence across donors. A handful of DR-DQ haplotypes were handled as single units for association and clustering because linkage in the cohort was strong. In addition to the first cohort of several hundred subjects, a separate validation cohort of under 150 different subjects was used. Roughly 300 gigabases of sequencing data and tens of millions of unique TCR sequences were included in an early release covering around 600 HLA-typed donors. In a later genetic analysis, genome-wide SNP genotypes for about 55% of the roughly 670 donors were used, and that subset was treated as a discovery cohort. Donor age, sex, ethnicity and CMV serostatus were collected together with the repertoire data. Class I and class II HLA loci were covered by the typing at four-digit resolution. The study used immunosequencing to profile the T cell repertoires of approximately 630 subjects and linked those repertoires to cytomegalovirus serostatus. An earlier analysis of some 500 of the donors used high-throughput TCR beta sequencing to judge whether each TCR beta V gene segment behaved as functional or pseudogenic. Every repertoire in the discovery cohort had been generated on one and the same sequencing platform.

The CDR3 spans 11 residues, from the cysteine through the phenylalanine. Only the CDR3 portion is preserved as DNA: 33 bases, with reading frame beginning at the first base. The germline V gene (reference sequence) gives CDR1 as PRHDT and CDR2 as FYEKMQ. V is clipped by 0 bases and J by 6 bases, and the sequence between their germline boundaries is 3 bases long. What the study reported, not specific to this receptor: Most CMV-associated TCR beta chains appeared to be HLA-restricted in a later analysis, and the HLA associations seemed to be driven largely by CMV exposure. The only immune exposure information available for the cohort was CMV serostatus. In a later analysis, several top co-occurrence clusters were reported to appear linked to parvovirus B19, influenza, CMV and Epstein-Barr virus. Some IMGT-functional V segments, including TRBV6-2 and TRBV6-3, could not be told apart with the 87-base-pair reads, so those segments were excluded. Linkage disequilibrium might explain the correlated functional status among segregating V segments, but an unknown experimental factor could not be ruled out. Only TCR beta chains were sequenced in this cohort, and the absence of alpha or paired-chain data limited detectable features. The study listed approximately 150 TCR beta chains as associated with cytomegalovirus. Sequencing depth was assumed to be roughly uniform across donors in the presence/absence analyses, though that assumption may not hold. At a false discovery rate of 0.05, a later analysis linked around 17,000 TCR beta sequences to specific HLA alleles. Compared with equally common non-associated chains, HLA-associated TCR beta chains in a later analysis were more clonally expanded and had lower generation probabilities. In a later genetic analysis, a missense DCLRE1C variant was associated with V-gene and J-gene trimming of TCR beta chains, and the association was replicated in an independent cohort. Broadly in line with IMGT annotations, most TCR beta V segments showed up in productive rearrangements about 90% or about 30% of the time in an earlier analysis of roughly 590 of the donors. Strong co-occurrence of HLA alleles, especially DR and DQ, made assigning TCR associations to individual alleles difficult. According to the authors, the approach could potentially be generalized to other disease states and immunological phenotypes. A cluster of highly shared sequence variants was judged likely to represent a technical artifact of the sequencing pipeline. In a later genetic analysis, fewer N-insertions in productive TCRs were reported among donors in an Asian-associated ancestry cluster than the roughly 710-donor mean. Because some donors lacked HLA typing at each locus, the association tests relied only on the typed subset. The classifier was reported to diagnose cytomegalovirus status with high specificity and sensitivity in both the original and validation cohorts. A further reported finding was that TCR beta sequences accurately predicted the HLA-A and HLA-B alleles for most subjects in the first cohort. Because counts were too low, around 18 rarely observed V segments, including chromosome 9 orphons, were left out of the earlier analysis of 500 to 750 of the donors. In vitro tests confirmed that a few of the cytomegalovirus-associated TCR beta chains recognize cytomegalovirus antigens. Across donors, most TCR sequences were observed very rarely, whereas some public TCRs were present in many individuals. According to a later analysis, TCR association rates differed among HLA loci, with DRB1 alleles showing the most associated TCRs and HLA-C alleles showing the fewest.

The cohort consisted of hundreds of healthy bone marrow donors. Cohort members were all nominally healthy when sampled, although unrecorded immune exposures were likely present. The donor tested CMV seropositive and was one of the 289 seropositive cohort members. Each donor provided a peripheral blood sample, and peripheral blood mononuclear cells were used for TCR beta sequencing. The Qiagen DNeasy Blood Extraction Kit was used to extract genomic DNA from the blood cell samples. This clone has a single count. Its antigen is not yet known. The sample holds no much larger clone one base away, and base qualities are not on file. The library relied on the immunoSEQ multiplex PCR assay. A mixture of 60 forward primers for TCR Vbeta segments and 13 reverse primers for TCR Jbeta segments was used in the multiplex PCR. A multiplex PCR assay on genomic DNA amplified the CDR3 region of rearranged TCR beta genes. The amplified TCR beta libraries were sequenced on the Illumina HiSeq System as 87-base-pair reads. Per the original workflow: A later analysis counted tens of millions of unique TCR beta chains across the 550 to 800 repertoires, and 9 million to 14 million of these chains were shared by at least two donors. Raw reads were error-corrected and collapsed into unique sequences by a nearest-neighbor algorithm in which closely related sequences were merged to remove PCR and sequencing errors. CDR3 sequences were aligned to IMGT reference sequences to assign V, D and J gene segments. For a sequence to be retained, a match of at least six nucleotides was required to both a V gene segment and a J gene segment. Rearrangements were called productive when the CDR3 lacked stop codons and stayed in frame with V and J; all others were non-productive. Following IMGT convention, CDR3 was defined as the stretch from the second conserved V-encoded cysteine to the conserved J-encoded phenylalanine. Sequences without an unambiguous match to a single V gene segment were excluded from the earlier analysis of about 640 of the donors. In an earlier analysis of some 590 of the donors, V segments were called functional above 56.7% productive rearrangements and were called segregating when the between-donor standard deviation exceeded 5%. To diagnose cytomegalovirus status from the catalog of TCR beta chain sequences, a statistical classification framework was built. V and J gene assignment, in a later analysis, came from comparing TCR nucleotide sequences with IMGT/GENE-DB human TR gene sequences. The TCRdist pipeline was used in a later analysis to assign CDR3 sequences and most-parsimonious VDJ recombination scenarios. In a later analysis, every TCR beta chain was defined by the combination of its CDR3 amino acid sequence and its V-gene family, and reads without a unique V-gene family were dropped. As a way to deal with suspected cross-contamination and a sequencing artifact, a later analysis dropped more than 500 nucleotide sequences that were highly shared and had low generation probability. A later analysis calculated a clonal expansion index for each public chain from normalized within-repertoire ranks of inferred template counts. A later analysis computed generation probabilities with a VDJ recombination model fitted to out-of-frame rearrangements, and checked the results against IGoR. In a later analysis, hypergeometric tests were used to score TCR-TCR, TCR-HLA and TCR-CMV co-occurrence, with a repertoire-size bias correction applied to TCR pairs. A later analysis estimated false discovery rates by permuting HLA or CMV assignments 20 times. In a later analysis, co-occurring TCRs were grouped using DBSCAN, and TCRdist sequence similarity was added for clustering within HLA-allele-positive subsets. For co-occurrence clustering, repertoires with fewer than 30,000 or more than 120,000 public chains were excluded, along with four or five repertoires with anomalous nucleotide sharing. Here the immuneACCESS table is served through TCRdb, limited to in-frame sequences with V and J called. Missing clones are a known gap in these copies; in checked studies unresolved V genes cover under half, and the rest lacks a known reason. From that table come the V and J calls and clone size; the DNA was used to work out D and trimming. This sample comprises approximately 190,000 clones, approximately 81% of them detected only once. The ten largest clonotypes hold around 2% of the sample.

Sequencing used PBMCs. This TCR was recovered from a woman aged 18 to 35 in good health and CMV-seropositive. Here the chain combines TRBV13 and TRBJ2-7; the D segment cannot be called with confidence. The CDR3: CASSLGREQYF. DNA sequence: TGTGCCAGCAGCTTAGGCCGCGAGCAGTACTTC.